These 3 T cell receptor beta chains came from one sample sequenced in a study of post-analysis software for immune sequencing data. Notes on the study in general: Controls showed lower frequencies than patients for a handful of TRBV segments, and TRBV5-6, TRBV5-1 and TRBV20-1 were among these.

Unique molecular identifiers were carried by the TCR beta cDNA libraries. TCRdb processed the PCR reads anew with MiXCR; each CDR3 protein has one entry. Here the sample spans approximately 440,000 distinct CDR3 sequences, around 40% being singletons. These TCRs are of unknown antigen specificity. The specimen sequenced was blood. These receptors all stem from a girl between 5 and 17 years old with multiple sclerosis.

This clonotype was counted between two and nine times. The gene calls are TRBV19 and TRBJ2-1; D remains ambiguous. The CDR3 extends over 15 amino acids. CDR1 is LNHDA, CDR2 SQIVND, per germline (reference sequence). V lost 1 base and J lost 7, with 14 bases in between. The CDR3 protein is CASSIVGPFVNEQFF. DNA of the CDR3: TGTGCCAGTAGTATAGTGGGCCCCTTTGTGAATGAGCAGTTCTTC. The variable domain in full, with the rest retrieved from reference TRBV19 and TRBJ2-1, is DGGITQSPKYLFRKEGQNVTLSCEQNLNHDAMYWYRQDPGQGLRLIYYSQIVNDFQKGDIAEGYSVSREKKESFPLTVTSAQKNPTAFYLCASSIVGPFVNEQFFGPGTRLTVL.

This chain links TRBV6-5 with TRBJ1-4; TRBD1 matches at 8 bases. The CDR3 has 16 residues. Germline CDR1 is MNHEY and CDR2 is SVGAGI. V lost 6 bases and J lost 8; bases outside the gene matches: 14. The CDR3 spells CASSRTRTGLPEKLFF. The CDR3 nucleotides read TGTGCCAGCAGCCGAACAAGGACAGGGCTACCAGAAAAACTGTTTTTT.

This clonotype appeared many times. The gene calls are TRBV12-3 or TRBV12-4 and TRBJ2-7; D gene uncertain. Deletions cut 1 base from V and 1 base from J, with 5 bases between. The CDR3 is made up of 13 amino acids. The CDR3 region has the DNA TGTGCCAGCAGTTTAGAACCATCCTACGAGCAGTACTTC. As protein: CASSLEPSYEQYF.